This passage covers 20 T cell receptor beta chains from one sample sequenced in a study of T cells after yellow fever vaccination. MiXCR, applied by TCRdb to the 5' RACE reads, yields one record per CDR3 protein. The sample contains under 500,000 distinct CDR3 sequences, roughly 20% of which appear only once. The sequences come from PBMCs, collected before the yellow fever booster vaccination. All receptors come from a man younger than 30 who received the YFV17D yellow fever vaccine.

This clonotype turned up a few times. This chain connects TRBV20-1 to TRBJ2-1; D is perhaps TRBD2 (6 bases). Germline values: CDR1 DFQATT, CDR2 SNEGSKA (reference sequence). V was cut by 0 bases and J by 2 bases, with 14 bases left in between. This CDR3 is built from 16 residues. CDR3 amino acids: CSARDWVAAAYNEQFF. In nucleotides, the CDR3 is TGCAGTGCTAGAGATTGGGTAGCGGCGGCCTACAATGAGCAGTTCTTC.

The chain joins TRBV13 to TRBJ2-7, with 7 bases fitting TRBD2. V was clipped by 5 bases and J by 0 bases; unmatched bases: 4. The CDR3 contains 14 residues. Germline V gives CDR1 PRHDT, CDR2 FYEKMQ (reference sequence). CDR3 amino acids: CASSPSGGSYEQYV. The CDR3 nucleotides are TGTGCCAGCAGCCCCTCGGGGGGCTCCTACGAGCAGTACGTC.

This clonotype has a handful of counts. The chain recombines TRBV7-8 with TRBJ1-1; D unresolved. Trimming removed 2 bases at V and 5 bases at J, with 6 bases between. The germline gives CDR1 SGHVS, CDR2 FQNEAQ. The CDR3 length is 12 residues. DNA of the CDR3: TGTGCCAGCAGCTTATTGTCGACTGAAGCTTTCTTT. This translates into CASSLLSTEAFF.

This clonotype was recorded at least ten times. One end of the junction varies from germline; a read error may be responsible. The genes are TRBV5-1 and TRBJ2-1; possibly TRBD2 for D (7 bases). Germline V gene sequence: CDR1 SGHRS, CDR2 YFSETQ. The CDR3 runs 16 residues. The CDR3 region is CASRLEGGAGYNEQFF. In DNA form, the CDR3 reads TGCGCCAGCAGGTTGGAAGGGGGGGCTGGTTACAATGAGCAGTTCTTC.

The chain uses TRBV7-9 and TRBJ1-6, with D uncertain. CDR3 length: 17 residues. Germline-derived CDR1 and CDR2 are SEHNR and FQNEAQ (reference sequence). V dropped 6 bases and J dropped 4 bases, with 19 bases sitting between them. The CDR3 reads CASRDQQKLGYNSPLHF. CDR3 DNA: TGTGCCAGCAGGGATCAACAGAAACTAGGATATAATTCACCCCTCCACTTT.

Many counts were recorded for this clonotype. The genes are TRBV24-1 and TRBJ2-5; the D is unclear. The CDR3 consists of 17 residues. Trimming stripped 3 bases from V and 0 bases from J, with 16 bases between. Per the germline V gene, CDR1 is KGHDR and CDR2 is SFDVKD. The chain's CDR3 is CATSDGSSGSYQETQYF. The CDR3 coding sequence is TGTGCCACCAGTGATGGCTCTTCAGGATCGTACCAAGAGACCCAGTACTTC.

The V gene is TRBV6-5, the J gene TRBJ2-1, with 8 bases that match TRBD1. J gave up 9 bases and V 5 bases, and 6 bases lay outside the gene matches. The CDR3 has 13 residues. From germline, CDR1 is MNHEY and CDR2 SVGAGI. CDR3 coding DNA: TGTGCCAGCAGTGGACAGGGCCTTAGTGAGCAGTTCTTC. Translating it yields CASSGQGLSEQFF.

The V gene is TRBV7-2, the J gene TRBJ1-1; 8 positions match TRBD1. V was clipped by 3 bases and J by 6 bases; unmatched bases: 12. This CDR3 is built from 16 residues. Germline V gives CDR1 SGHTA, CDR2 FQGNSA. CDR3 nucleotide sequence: TGTGCCAGCAGCTTCTACACCCGGGACAGGCTACCTGAAGCTTTCTTT. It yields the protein CASSFYTRDRLPEAFF.

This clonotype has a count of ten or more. CDR3: CASSSGQGVNSPLHF. In DNA, the CDR3 is TGTGCCAGCAGCTCGGGACAGGGGGTTAATTCACCCCTCCACTTT. The V gene is TRBV7-6, the J gene TRBJ1-6, with 11 nucleotides matching TRBD1. Germline trimming cut 4 bases from V and 6 bases from J; bases unmatched to any gene: 2. The germline gives CDR1 SGHVS, CDR2 FNYEAQ. This CDR3 spans 15 amino acids.

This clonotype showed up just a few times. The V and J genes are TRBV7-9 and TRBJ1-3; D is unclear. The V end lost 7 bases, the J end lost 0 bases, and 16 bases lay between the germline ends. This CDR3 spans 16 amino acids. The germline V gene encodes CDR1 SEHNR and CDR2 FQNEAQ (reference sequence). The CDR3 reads CASTPPALHSGNTIYF. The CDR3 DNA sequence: TGTGCCAGCACCCCGCCGGCCCTCCACTCTGGAAACACCATATATTTT.

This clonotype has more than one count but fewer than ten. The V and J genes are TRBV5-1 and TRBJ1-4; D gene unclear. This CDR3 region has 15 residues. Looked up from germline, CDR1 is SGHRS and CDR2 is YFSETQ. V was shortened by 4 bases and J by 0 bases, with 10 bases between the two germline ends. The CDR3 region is CASSLRGTTNEKLFF. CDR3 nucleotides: TGCGCCAGCAGCCTAAGAGGGACAACTAATGAAAAACTGTTTTTT. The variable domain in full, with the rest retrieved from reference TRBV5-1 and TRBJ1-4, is KAGVTQTPRYLIKTRGQQVTLSCSPISGHRSVSWYQQTPGQGLQFLFEYFSETQRNKGNFPGRFSGRQFSNSRSEMNVSTLELGDSALYLCASSLRGTTNEKLFFGSGTQLSVL.

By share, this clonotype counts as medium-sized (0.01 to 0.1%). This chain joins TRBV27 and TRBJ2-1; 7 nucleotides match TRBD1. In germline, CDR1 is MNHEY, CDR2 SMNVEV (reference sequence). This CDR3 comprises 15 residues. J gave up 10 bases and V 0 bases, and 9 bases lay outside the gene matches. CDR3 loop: CASSLSGTERQEQFF. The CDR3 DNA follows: TGTGCCAGCAGTTTATCAGGGACAGAACGACAGGAGCAGTTCTTC.

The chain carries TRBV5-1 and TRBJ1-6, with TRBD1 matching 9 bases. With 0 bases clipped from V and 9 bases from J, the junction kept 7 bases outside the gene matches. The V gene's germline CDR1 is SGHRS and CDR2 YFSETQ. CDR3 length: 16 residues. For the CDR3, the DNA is TGCGCCAGCAGCTTGGACGGACAGGGGAATTTTTCACCCCTCCACTTT. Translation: CASSLDGQGNFSPLHF.

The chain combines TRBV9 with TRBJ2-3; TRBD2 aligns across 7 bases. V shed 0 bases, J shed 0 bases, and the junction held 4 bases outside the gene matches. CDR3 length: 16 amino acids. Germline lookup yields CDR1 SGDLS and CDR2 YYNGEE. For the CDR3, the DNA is TGTGCCAGCAGCGTAGCTTTGCGGGGGAGCACAGATACGCAGTATTTT. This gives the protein CASSVALRGSTDTQYF.

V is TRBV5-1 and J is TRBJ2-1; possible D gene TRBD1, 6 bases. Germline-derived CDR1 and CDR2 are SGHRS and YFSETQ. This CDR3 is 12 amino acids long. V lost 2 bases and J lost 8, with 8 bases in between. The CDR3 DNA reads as TGCGCCAGCAGCTTACAGGGCGATGAGCAGTTCTTC. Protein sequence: CASSLQGDEQFF.

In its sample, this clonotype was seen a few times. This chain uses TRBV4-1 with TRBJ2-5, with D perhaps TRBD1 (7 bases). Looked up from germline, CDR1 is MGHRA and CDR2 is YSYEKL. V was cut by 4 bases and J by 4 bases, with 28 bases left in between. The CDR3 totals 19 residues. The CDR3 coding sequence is TGCGCCAGCAGCCTCCTGGGTCGCGGCTACGGAGGGGGCCGAGAGACCCAGTACTTC. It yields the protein CASSLLGRGYGGGRETQYF.

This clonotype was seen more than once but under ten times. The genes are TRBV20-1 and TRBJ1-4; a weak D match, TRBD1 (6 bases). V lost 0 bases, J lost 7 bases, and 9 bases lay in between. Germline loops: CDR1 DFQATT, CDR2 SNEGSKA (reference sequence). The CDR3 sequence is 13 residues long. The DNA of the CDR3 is TGCAGTGCTAGAGAGAGGGGGAGTGAAAAACTGTTTTTT. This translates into CSARERGSEKLFF.

The CDR3 reads CASGGTPNRQYF. DNA for the CDR3: TGTGCCAGCGGCGGGACTCCGAATCGCCAGTACTTC. The V gene is TRBV7-9, the J gene TRBJ2-4; TRBD2 is a possible D gene (6 bases). Germline V lookup: CDR1 SEHNR, CDR2 FQNEAQ (reference sequence). With 8 bases removed from V and 13 bases from J, the gap between germline ends came to 18 bases. The CDR3 covers 12 residues. Complete variable domain (other parts from reference TRBV7-9 and TRBJ2-4): DTGVSQNPRHKITKRGQNVTFRCDPISEHNRLYWYRQTLGQGPEFLTYFQNEAQLEKSRLLSDRFSAERPKGSFSTLEIQRTEQGDSAMYLCASGGTPNRQYFGAGTRLSVL.

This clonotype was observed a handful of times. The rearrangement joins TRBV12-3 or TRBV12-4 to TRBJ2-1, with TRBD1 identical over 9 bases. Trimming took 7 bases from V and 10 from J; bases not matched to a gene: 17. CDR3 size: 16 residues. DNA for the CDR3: TGTGCCAGCACTATCCAAAGGGGGACAGGGATTGCCGAGCAGTTCTTC. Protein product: CASTIQRGTGIAEQFF.

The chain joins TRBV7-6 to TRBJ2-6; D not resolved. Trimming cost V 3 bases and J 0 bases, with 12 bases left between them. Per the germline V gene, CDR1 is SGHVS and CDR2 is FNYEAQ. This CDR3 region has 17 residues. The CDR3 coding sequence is TGTGCCAGCAGCTTCCCCGAGGCATACTCTGGGGCCAACGTCCTGACTTTC. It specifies CASSFPEAYSGANVLTF.